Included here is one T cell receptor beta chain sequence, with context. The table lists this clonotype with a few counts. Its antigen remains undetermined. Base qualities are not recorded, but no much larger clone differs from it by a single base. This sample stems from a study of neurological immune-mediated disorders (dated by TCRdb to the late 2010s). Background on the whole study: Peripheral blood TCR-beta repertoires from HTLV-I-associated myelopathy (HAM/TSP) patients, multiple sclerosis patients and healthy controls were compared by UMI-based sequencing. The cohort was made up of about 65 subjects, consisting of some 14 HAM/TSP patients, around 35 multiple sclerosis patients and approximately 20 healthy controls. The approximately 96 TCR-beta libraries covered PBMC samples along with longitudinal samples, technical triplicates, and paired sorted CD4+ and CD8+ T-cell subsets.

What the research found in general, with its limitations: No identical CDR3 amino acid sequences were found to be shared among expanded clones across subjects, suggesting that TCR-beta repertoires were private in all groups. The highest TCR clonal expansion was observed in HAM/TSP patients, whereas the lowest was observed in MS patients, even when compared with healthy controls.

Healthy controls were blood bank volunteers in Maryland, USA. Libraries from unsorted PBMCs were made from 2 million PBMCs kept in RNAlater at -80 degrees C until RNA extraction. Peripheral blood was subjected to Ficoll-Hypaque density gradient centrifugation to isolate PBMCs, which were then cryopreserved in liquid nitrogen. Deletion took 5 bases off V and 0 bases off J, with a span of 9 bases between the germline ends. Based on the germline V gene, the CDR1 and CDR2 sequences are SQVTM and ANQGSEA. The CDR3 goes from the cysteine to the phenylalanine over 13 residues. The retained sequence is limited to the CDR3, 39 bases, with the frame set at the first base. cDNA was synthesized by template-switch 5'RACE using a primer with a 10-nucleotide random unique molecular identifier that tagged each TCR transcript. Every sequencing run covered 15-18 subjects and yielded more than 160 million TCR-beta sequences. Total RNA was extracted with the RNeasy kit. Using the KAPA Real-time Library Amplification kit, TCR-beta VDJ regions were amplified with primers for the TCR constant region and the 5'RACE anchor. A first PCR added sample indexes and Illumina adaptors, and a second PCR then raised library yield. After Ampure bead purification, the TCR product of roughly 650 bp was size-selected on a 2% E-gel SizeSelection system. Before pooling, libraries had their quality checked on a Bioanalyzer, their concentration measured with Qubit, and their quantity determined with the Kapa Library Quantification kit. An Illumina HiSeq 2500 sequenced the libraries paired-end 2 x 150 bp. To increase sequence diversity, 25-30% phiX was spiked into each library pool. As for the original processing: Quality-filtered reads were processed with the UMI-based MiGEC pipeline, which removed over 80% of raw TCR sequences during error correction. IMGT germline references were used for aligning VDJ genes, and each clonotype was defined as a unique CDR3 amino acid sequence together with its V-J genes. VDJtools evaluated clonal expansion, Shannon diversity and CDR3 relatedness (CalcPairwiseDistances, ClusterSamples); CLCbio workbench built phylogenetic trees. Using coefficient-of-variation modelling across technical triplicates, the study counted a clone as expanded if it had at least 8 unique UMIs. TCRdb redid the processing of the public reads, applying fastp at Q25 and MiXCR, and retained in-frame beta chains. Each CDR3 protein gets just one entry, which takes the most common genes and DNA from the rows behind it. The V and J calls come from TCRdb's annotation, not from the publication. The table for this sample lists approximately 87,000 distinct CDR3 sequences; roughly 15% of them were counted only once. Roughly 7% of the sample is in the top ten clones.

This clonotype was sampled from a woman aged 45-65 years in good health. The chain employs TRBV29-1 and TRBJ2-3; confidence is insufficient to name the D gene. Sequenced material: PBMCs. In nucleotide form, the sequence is TGCAGCGTTAGACAATATAGCACAGATACGCAGTATTTT. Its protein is CSVRQYSTDTQYF.